The 26 T cell receptor beta chains below were found in one sample sequenced in a study of blood T cell repertoires in COVID-19. The method was immunoSEQ multiplex PCR; TCRdb's version includes in-frame clones alone and lacks a portion of them. The repertoire holds roughly 190,000 clones, 85% to 90% seen once, with 7.5% to 9.5% in the top ten. Sequencing was performed on peripheral blood. These receptors all come from a woman between 55 and 75 years old with acute or convalescent COVID-19.

In DNA form, the CDR3 reads TGTGCCAGCAGTTTACGGGGAGTCACTGAAGCTTTCTTT. Its protein is CASSLRGVTEAFF. The chain combines TRBV28 with TRBJ1-1, with D hard to call. V shed 2 bases and J shed 4 bases, with 8 bases lying between them. This CDR3 is 13 amino acids long. Germline CDR1 is MDHEN and CDR2 is SYDVKM.

The J gene is TRBJ1-2, the V gene TRBV5-1; 9 bases are a match to TRBD1. Germline CDR1 reads SGHRS; CDR2 reads YFSETQ. The V gene end was trimmed by 3 bases and the J gene end by 8 bases; junction bases not matched to a gene: 11. CDR3 length equals 15 residues. CDR3 sequence reads: CASSSGGTGSVGYTF. The CDR3 DNA sequence: TGCGCCAGCAGCTCTGGTGGGACAGGGTCGGTCGGCTACACCTTC.

The chain uses TRBV3-1 (or the pseudogene TRBV3-2) and TRBJ2-3; a weak D match, TRBD2 (6 bases). The CDR3 runs 16 residues. Germline V gene lookup returns CDR1 LGHDT and CDR2 YNNKEL (reference sequence). V gave up 5 bases and J gave up 2 bases, with 17 bases separating them. The CDR3 protein is CASSTRGGAATDTQYF. CDR3 nucleotide sequence: TGTGCCAGCAGCACACGAGGAGGGGCGGCCACAGATACGCAGTATTTT.

V gene TRBV3-1 (or the pseudogene TRBV3-2) combines with J gene TRBJ1-6; 8 positions match TRBD1. There are 13 residues in the CDR3. CDR1 and CDR2 (germline): LGHDT, YNNKEL (reference sequence). Germline trimming cut 8 bases from V and 7 bases from J; bases unmatched to any gene: 4. CDR3 amino acids: CASGDRINSPLHF. CDR3 nucleotide sequence: TGTGCCAGCGGGGACAGGATAAATTCACCCCTCCACTTT.

V usage is TRBV19 and J usage is TRBJ2-1; 8 positions agree with TRBD1. Trimming at V came to 7 bases and at J to 3 bases, leaving 11 bases not matched to a gene. This CDR3 has 16 amino acids. Germline V lookup: CDR1 LNHDA, CDR2 SQIVND (reference sequence). DNA for the CDR3: TGTGCCAGTAAAGTAGGGCACAGGGGGGTCTACAATGAGCAGTTCTTC. It translates to CASKVGHRGVYNEQFF.

This sequence joins TRBV12-3 or TRBV12-4 and TRBJ1-2, with a weak D call TRBD1 (5 bases). Trimming removed 3 bases from V and 3 bases from J, with 8 bases in between. The CDR3 has 13 residues. The CDR3 DNA reads as TGTGCCAGCAGTTTGACAGTAGACTATGGCTACACCTTC. Translation gives CASSLTVDYGYTF.

The chain joins TRBV19 to TRBJ1-2, with 9 bases that match TRBD1. The CDR3 has 17 amino acids. V shed 5 bases and J 4 bases; nucleotides not matched to a gene: 14. The germline gives CDR1 LNHDA, CDR2 SQIVND (reference sequence). In nucleotides, the CDR3 is TGTGCCAGTAGTGCATACGCGAGAGACAGGGGGGGCTATGGCTACACCTTC. It translates to CASSAYARDRGGYGYTF.

The CDR3 reads CASSYGAGGGYNEQFF. CDR3 bases: TGTGCCAGCAGTTACGGGGCGGGAGGGGGGTACAATGAGCAGTTCTTC. The V gene is TRBV6-2 or TRBV6-3, the J gene TRBJ2-1; TRBD2 agrees at 9 bases. The CDR3 consists of 16 residues. The germline V gene encodes CDR1 MNHEY and CDR2 SVGEGT. The J segment lost 4 bases and the V segment lost 2 bases, leaving 6 bases of the junction unmatched.

The gene calls are TRBV2 and TRBJ1-2; D is uncertain. The CDR3 has 11 residues. Germline assignment: CDR1 SNHLY and CDR2 FYNNEI. The germline V and J ends were trimmed by 7 bases and 4 bases, with 7 bases remaining between them. The CDR3: CASTIGYGYTF. CDR3 DNA: TGTGCCAGCACGATCGGCTATGGCTACACCTTC.

This clone has only one observation. The rearrangement links TRBV19 to TRBJ2-5; 10 bases are a match to TRBD1. Per the germline V gene, CDR1 is LNHDA and CDR2 is SQIVND (reference sequence). CDR3 size: 16 residues. After removal of 1 base from V and 2 bases from J, the junction contained 4 bases not matched to a gene. This CDR3 is CASSIAGQGSQETQYF. DNA of the CDR3: TGTGCCAGTAGTATAGCGGGACAGGGGTCTCAAGAGACCCAGTACTTC.

On this clone: Sequence at one end of the junction differs from germline and may be a read error. The chain joins TRBV25-1 to TRBJ2-5, with D possibly matching TRBD1 (6 bases). This CDR3 has 14 amino acids. CDR1 and CDR2 from the germline V gene are MGHDK and SYGVNS. CDR3 in amino acids: CASCEWGHGETQYF. CDR3 DNA sequence: TGTGCCAGCTGTGAATGGGGGCACGGGGAGACCCAGTACTTC.

CDR3 amino acids: CASSLRPPGLNTGELFF. CDR3 sequence (DNA): TGTGCCAGCAGCTTAAGGCCCCCCGGACTGAACACCGGGGAGCTGTTTTTT. This chain joins TRBV7-3 and TRBJ2-2; TRBD2 is a possible D gene (5 bases). There are 17 residues in the CDR3. Germline CDR1 and CDR2: SGHTA and FQGTGA. Trimming took off 1 base at V and 1 base at J, with 13 bases between the two ends. The complete variable domain, with remaining parts taken from reference TRBV7-3 and TRBJ2-2, reads GAGVSQTPSNKVTEKGKYVELRCDPISGHTALYWYRQSLGQGPEFLIYFQGTGAADDSGLPNDRFFAVRPEGSVSTLKIQRTERGDSAVYLCASSLRPPGLNTGELFFGEGSRLTVL.

The genes are TRBV2 and TRBJ1-1, with D possibly matching TRBD1 (5 bases). The length of the CDR3 is 13 residues. Germline values: CDR1 SNHLY, CDR2 FYNNEI. Trimming shortened V by 3 bases and J by 1 base, and 6 bases separated the two germline ends. The CDR3 DNA reads TGTGCCAGCAGTGACAGGGAGAACACTGAAGCTTTCTTT. It specifies CASSDRENTEAFF.

V is TRBV16 and J is TRBJ1-2; TRBD1 might be the D (6 bases). The CDR3 consists of 15 residues. Trimming stripped 4 bases from V and 3 bases from J, with 15 bases between. Germline lookup yields CDR1 KGHSY and CDR2 FQNENV. The CDR3 bases are TGTGCCAGCAGCCCACGGGCAGGGGCGGACTATGGCTACACCTTC. This encodes CASSPRAGADYGYTF.

Points on this clone: Other DNA sequences from this sample encode an identical CDR3 as well. The V and J genes are TRBV24-1 and TRBJ2-1; TRBD2 agrees at 8 bases. Germline-derived CDR1 and CDR2 are KGHDR and SFDVKD. The CDR3 has 13 amino acids. J lost 10 bases, V lost 3 bases, and 4 bases had no gene match. This chain's CDR3 is CATSDRASGEQFF. CDR3 nucleotide sequence: TGTGCCACCAGTGATAGAGCTAGCGGGGAGCAGTTCTTC.

The chain uses TRBV15 and TRBJ2-1; 10 bases match TRBD2. V lost 0 bases and J lost 3; bases outside the gene matches: 5. Germline V gene data show CDR1 as LNHNV and CDR2 as YYDKDF (reference sequence). This CDR3 is 17 amino acids long. This CDR3 reads CATSRDFGLAVYNEQFF. The DNA for the CDR3 is TGTGCCACCAGCAGAGATTTTGGACTAGCGGTCTACAATGAGCAGTTCTTC.

This clone has only a few counts. The chain joins TRBV5-1 to TRBJ2-7, with 7 bases lining up with TRBD2. The V and J ends lost 4 bases and 3 bases, in that order; junction bases with no gene match: 7. CDR1 and CDR2 (germline): SGHRS, YFSETQ. The CDR3 runs to 14 residues. The CDR3 here is CASSHPRDYYEQYV. CDR3 in DNA: TGCGCCAGCAGCCATCCCCGGGACTACTACGAGCAGTACGTC.

A few counts support this clone. The chain uses TRBV5-6 and TRBJ1-5, with 10 bases fitting TRBD1. Germline loops: CDR1 SGHDT, CDR2 YYEEEE. J gave up 5 bases and V 2 bases, and 7 bases lay outside the gene matches. The CDR3 is 16 amino acids. The CDR3 DNA sequence: TGTGCCAGCAGCTTCCGGGACAGGGGTCCATATCAGCCCCAGCATTTT. It yields the protein CASSFRDRGPYQPQHF.

The chain carries TRBV9 and TRBJ1-4, with D tentatively TRBD1 (5 bases). Germline CDR1 reads SGDLS; CDR2 reads YYNGEE. This CDR3 comprises 17 residues. The germline V and J ends were trimmed by 0 bases and 0 bases, with 12 bases remaining between them. The CDR3 region is CASSVGGQSATNEKLFF. CDR3 DNA sequence: TGTGCCAGCAGCGTAGGGGGCCAGTCCGCAACTAATGAAAAACTGTTTTTT.

The chain combines TRBV14 with TRBJ1-3; D is possibly TRBD1 (5 bases). The CDR3 is 16 amino acids. Germline V gene data show CDR1 as SGHDN and CDR2 as FVKESK. V gave up 4 bases and J gave up 2 bases, with 15 bases separating them. CDR3 sequence: CASSRVGGGAGNTIYF. The CDR3 DNA is TGTGCCAGCAGCCGGGTCGGGGGAGGCGCTGGAAACACCATATATTTT.

The rearrangement links TRBV7-8 to TRBJ1-5, with 7 nucleotides matching TRBD1. Germline V gives CDR1 SGHVS, CDR2 FQNEAQ. This CDR3 contains 16 residues. J was trimmed by 5 bases and V by 5 bases; bases with no gene match: 12. The CDR3 DNA is TGTGCCAGCAGCGTTCGACAGGGTCCAGCGGATCAGCCCCAGCATTTT. Its translation: CASSVRQGPADQPQHF.

The rearrangement uses TRBV3-1 (or the pseudogene TRBV3-2) and TRBJ1-4, with TRBD1 matching 9 bases. The CDR3 consists of 16 residues. V dropped 4 bases and J dropped 8; count of bases not matched to a gene: 11. Germline lookup yields CDR1 LGHDT and CDR2 YNNKEL (reference sequence). The CDR3 coding sequence is TGTGCCAGCAGCCGAGATAGGACAGGGGTTCGCGAAAAACTGTTTTTT. This codes for CASSRDRTGVREKLFF.

The chain uses TRBV15 and TRBJ2-1; D is undetermined. The CDR3 extends over 13 amino acids. The germline CDR1 and CDR2 sequences are LNHNV and YYDKDF (reference sequence). V lost 1 base, J lost 5 bases, and 6 bases lay in between. The CDR3 DNA reads as TGTGCCACCAGCAGAGTAGTTGACAATGAGCAGTTCTTC. It yields the protein CATSRVVDNEQFF.

V is TRBV7-9 and J is TRBJ2-2; D may be TRBD1 (6 bases). The germline V gene has CDR1 SEHNR and CDR2 FQNEAQ (reference sequence). V gave up 3 bases and J gave up 4 bases, with 15 bases separating them. CDR3 length equals 16 residues. CDR3 sequence reads: CASSFPRQVSTGELFF. As DNA, the CDR3 is TGTGCCAGCAGCTTCCCTAGACAGGTATCCACCGGGGAGCTGTTTTTT.

This clone occurred a few times. This CDR3 is also generated by other DNA sequences in the sample. The V gene is TRBV29-1, the J gene TRBJ1-2, with TRBD1 matching over 10 bases. V gave up 7 bases and J gave up 4 bases; unmatched junction bases: 6. This CDR3 contains 13 residues. Germline V gene data show CDR1 as SQVTM and CDR2 as ANQGSEA. The CDR3 region has the DNA TGCAGCGGGGGGACAGGGGTTGGCTATGGCTACACCTTC. Residues: CSGGTGVGYGYTF.

V usage is TRBV30 and J usage is TRBJ1-2, with D hard to call. Looked up from germline, CDR1 is GTSNPN and CDR2 is SVGIG (reference sequence). V was clipped by 0 bases and J by 4 bases, with 9 bases between them. The CDR3 length is 13 residues. The CDR3 bases are TGTGCCTGGAGTGTACGGGGATCCTATGGCTACACCTTC. It translates to CAWSVRGSYGYTF. Variable domain in full (rest from reference TRBV30 and TRBJ1-2): SQTIHQWPATLVQPVGSPLSLECTVEGTSNPNLYWYRQAAGRGLQLLFYSVGIGQISSEVPQNLSASRPQDRQFILSSKKLLLSDSGFYLCAWSVRGSYGYTFGSGTRLTVV.